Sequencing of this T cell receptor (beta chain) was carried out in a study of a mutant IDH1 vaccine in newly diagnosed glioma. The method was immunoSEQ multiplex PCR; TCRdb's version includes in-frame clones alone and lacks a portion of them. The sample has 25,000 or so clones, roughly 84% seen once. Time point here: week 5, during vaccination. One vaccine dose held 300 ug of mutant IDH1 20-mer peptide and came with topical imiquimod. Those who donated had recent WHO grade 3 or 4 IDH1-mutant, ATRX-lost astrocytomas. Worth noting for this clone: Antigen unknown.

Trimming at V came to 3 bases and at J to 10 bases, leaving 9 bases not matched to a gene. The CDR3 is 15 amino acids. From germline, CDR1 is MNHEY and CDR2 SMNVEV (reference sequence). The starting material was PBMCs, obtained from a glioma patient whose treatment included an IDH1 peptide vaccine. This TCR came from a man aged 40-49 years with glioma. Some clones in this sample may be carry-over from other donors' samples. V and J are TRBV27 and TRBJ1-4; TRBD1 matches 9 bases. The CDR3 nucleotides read TGTGCCAGCAGTTTGCGCCGGGGACAGGGAGGAAAACTGTTTTTT. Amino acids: CASSLRRGQGGKLFF.